A selection of T cell receptor beta chains follows, all from one sample in a study of blood T cell repertoires in COVID-19. The table came from immunoSEQ multiplex PCR; TCRdb's copy has only in-frame clones and leaves some out. This table holds roughly 72,000 clones, 79% found once. Sample: peripheral blood. The receptors come from a woman aged 80 or older with active or convalescent COVID-19. CDR3s include the opening cysteine and the closing phenylalanine or tryptophan. The D gene is left open where the match is weak. The listing skips clone size in some rows; elsewhere it reads once, few, many or a size class.

D gene	J gene	V gene	clone size	CDR3 protein	CDR3 DNA
TRBD2	TRBJ2-7	TRBV6-6	-	CASSLFPPLSSGRASYEQYF	TGTGCCAGCAGTCTGTTCCCCCCCCTCTCTAGCGGGAGGGCCTCCTACGAGCAGTACTTC
TRBD2	TRBJ2-5	TRBV29-1	few	CSAEPSGRQETQYF	TGCAGCGCCGAGCCTAGCGGGAGGCAGGAGACCCAGTACTTC
-	TRBJ1-1	TRBV5-4	once	CASSLRGREGIEAFF	TGTGCCAGCAGCTTGCGGGGCAGGGAGGGGATTGAAGCTTTCTTT
-	TRBJ1-3	TRBV7-2	-	CASSLASFYSGNTIYF	TGTGCCAGCAGCTTAGCGTCTTTTTACTCTGGAAACACCATATATTTT
-	TRBJ2-1	TRBV12-5	-	CASGFVDEQFF	TGTGCTAGTGGTTTCGTAGATGAGCAGTTCTTC
-	TRBJ1-2	TRBV19	-	CASSIVRGAQGYTF	TGTGCCAGTAGTATAGTACGGGGGGCGCAAGGCTACACCTTC
-	TRBJ2-3	TRBV7-9	-	CASSFHSRDLHQYF	TGTGCCAGCAGCTTCCATTCCCGGGACTTGCACCAGTATTTT
TRBD2	TRBJ2-1	TRBV18	-	CASSPSLAGANEQFF	TGTGCCAGCTCACCGTCCCTAGCGGGAGCCAATGAGCAGTTCTTC
TRBD1	TRBJ1-6	TRBV30	-	CALKGTGDSPLHF	TGTGCGCTTAAAGGGACAGGGGATTCACCCCTCCACTTT
-	TRBJ2-1	TRBV7-9	-	CASSLGGSEQFF	TGTGCCAGCAGCTTAGGGGGCAGTGAGCAGTTCTTC
-	TRBJ2-1	TRBV7-9	-	CASSLPRGGMFNEQFF	TGTGCCAGCAGCTTACCAAGGGGGGGGATGTTCAATGAGCAGTTCTTC
TRBD2	TRBJ2-1	TRBV29-1	-	CSVEDVGGWEGASYNEQFF	TGCAGCGTTGAAGATGTCGGGGGTTGGGAGGGCGCTTCCTACAATGAGCAGTTCTTC
-	TRBJ1-1	TRBV28	-	CASSLSGRTEAFF	TGTGCCAGCAGTTTATCAGGGCGGACTGAAGCTTTCTTT
-	TRBJ1-4	TRBV21-1	-	CAGPGILNEKLFF	TGTGCCGGCCCGGGGATCCTGAATGAAAAACTGTTTTTT